This TCR beta chain was found in a study of response to subunit inactivated influenza vaccine. Study results and limitations: The authors put forward the suggestion that each seasonal influenza vaccination may bring in only a limited number of new T cells.

About this clonotype: Its specificity is unknown.

The CDR3 runs to 19 residues. Germline-derived CDR1 and CDR2 are SGHRS and YFSETQ. The trim removed 5 bases at V and 4 bases at J, leaving 17 bases unmatched. Via MiXCR, TCRdb re-called the RT-PCR reads, giving one row per CDR3 protein. Here the sample spans around 520,000 distinct CDR3 sequences, about 10% being singletons. The chain recombines TRBV5-1 with TRBJ2-1; the match to TRBD2 covers 11 bases. The receptor was derived from a man aged 45 to 65 who received an inactivated influenza vaccine. The sequencing used PBMCs from blood, collected on the day of vaccination. The CDR3 loop reads CASSRGTSGRNPQYNEQFF. The CDR3 nucleotides are TGCGCCAGCAGTCGAGGGACTAGCGGAAGGAACCCCCAATACAATGAGCAGTTCTTC. Together with reference TRBV5-1 and TRBJ2-1, the CDR3 gives the full variable domain: KAGVTQTPRYLIKTRGQQVTLSCSPISGHRSVSWYQQTPGQGLQFLFEYFSETQRNKGNFPGRFSGRQFSNSRSEMNVSTLELGDSALYLCASSRGTSGRNPQYNEQFFGPGTRLTVL.